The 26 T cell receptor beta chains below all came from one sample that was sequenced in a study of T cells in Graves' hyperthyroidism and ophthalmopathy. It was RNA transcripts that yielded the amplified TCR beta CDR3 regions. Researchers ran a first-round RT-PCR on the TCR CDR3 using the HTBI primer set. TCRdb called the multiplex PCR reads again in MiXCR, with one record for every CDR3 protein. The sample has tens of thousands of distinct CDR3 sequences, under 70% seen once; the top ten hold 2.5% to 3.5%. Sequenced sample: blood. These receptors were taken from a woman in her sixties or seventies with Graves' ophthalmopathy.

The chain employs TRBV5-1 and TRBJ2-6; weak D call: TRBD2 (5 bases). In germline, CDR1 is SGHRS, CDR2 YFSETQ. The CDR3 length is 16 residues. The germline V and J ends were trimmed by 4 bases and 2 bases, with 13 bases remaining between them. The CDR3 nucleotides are TGCGCCAGCAGCCCCAATATCGGGGCTGGGGCCAACGTCCTGACTTTC. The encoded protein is CASSPNIGAGANVLTF. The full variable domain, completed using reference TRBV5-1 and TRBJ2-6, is KAGVTQTPRYLIKTRGQQVTLSCSPISGHRSVSWYQQTPGQGLQFLFEYFSETQRNKGNFPGRFSGRQFSNSRSEMNVSTLELGDSALYLCASSPNIGAGANVLTFGAGSRLTVL.

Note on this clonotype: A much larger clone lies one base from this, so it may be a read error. The CDR3 protein is CASSPRGNTEVFF. The CDR3, as DNA: TGTGCCAGCTCCCCGAGGGGTAACACTGAAGTTTTCTTT. The gene calls are TRBV18 and TRBJ1-1; TRBD1 might be the D (5 bases). The CDR3 sequence is 13 residues long. Germline V lookup: CDR1 KGHSH, CDR2 LQKENI.

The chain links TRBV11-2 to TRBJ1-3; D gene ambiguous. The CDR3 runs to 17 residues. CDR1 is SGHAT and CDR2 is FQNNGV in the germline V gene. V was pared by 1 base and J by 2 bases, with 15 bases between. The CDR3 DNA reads TGTGCCAGCAGCTTAGTAGCCCTCGGGCCAGCTGGAAACACCATATATTTT. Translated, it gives CASSLVALGPAGNTIYF.

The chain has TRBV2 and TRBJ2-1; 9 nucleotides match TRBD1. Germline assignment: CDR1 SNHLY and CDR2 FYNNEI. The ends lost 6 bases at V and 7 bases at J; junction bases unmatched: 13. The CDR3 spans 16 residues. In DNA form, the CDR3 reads TGTGCCAGCAGCCAGCGAAGGACAGGGGAGGTGAATGAGCAGTTCTTC. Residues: CASSQRRTGEVNEQFF.

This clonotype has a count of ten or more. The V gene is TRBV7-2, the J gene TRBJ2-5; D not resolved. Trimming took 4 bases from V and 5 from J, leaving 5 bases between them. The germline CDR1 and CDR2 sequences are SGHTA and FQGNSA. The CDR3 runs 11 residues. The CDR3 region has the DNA TGTGCCAGCAGCTCCGGGGAGACCCAGTACTTC. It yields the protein CASSSGETQYF.

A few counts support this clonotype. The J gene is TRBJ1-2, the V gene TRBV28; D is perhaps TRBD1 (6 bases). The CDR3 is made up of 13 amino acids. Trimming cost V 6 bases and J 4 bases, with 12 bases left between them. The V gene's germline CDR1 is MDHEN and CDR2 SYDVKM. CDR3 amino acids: CASRGGRAYGYTF. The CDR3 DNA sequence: TGTGCCAGCAGGGGGGGCAGGGCCTATGGCTACACCTTC.

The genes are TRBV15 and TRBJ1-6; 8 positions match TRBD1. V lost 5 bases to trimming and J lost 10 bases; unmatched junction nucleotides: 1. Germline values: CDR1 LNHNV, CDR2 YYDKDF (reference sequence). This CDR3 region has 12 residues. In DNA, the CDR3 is TGTGCCACCAGCTGGGACAGGTCACCCCTCCACTTT. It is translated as CATSWDRSPLHF.

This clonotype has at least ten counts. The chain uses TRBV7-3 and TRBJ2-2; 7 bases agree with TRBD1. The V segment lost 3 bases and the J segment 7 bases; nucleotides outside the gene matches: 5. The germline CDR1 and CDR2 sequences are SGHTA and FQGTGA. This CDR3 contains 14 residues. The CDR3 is CASSFTGVNGELFF. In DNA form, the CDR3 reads TGTGCCAGCAGCTTTACAGGGGTAAACGGGGAGCTGTTTTTT. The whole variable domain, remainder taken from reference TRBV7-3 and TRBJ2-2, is GAGVSQTPSNKVTEKGKYVELRCDPISGHTALYWYRQSLGQGPEFLIYFQGTGAADDSGLPNDRFFAVRPEGSVSTLKIQRTERGDSAVYLCASSFTGVNGELFFGEGSRLTVL.

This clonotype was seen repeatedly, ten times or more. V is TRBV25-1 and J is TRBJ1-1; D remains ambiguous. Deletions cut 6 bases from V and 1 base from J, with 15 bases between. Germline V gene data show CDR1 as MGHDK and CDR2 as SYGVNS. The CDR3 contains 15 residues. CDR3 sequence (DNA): TGTGCCAGCAGCCCTAGCAAGGGTCAGAACACTGAAGCTTTCTTT. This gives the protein CASSPSKGQNTEAFF.

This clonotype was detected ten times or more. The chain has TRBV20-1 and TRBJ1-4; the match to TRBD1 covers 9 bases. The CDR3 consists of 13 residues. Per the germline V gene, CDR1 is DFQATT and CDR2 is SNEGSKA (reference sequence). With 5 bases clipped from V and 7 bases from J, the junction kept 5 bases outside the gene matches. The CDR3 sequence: CSALDRGSEKLFF. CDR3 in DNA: TGCAGTGCTCTAGACAGGGGGAGTGAAAAACTGTTTTTT.

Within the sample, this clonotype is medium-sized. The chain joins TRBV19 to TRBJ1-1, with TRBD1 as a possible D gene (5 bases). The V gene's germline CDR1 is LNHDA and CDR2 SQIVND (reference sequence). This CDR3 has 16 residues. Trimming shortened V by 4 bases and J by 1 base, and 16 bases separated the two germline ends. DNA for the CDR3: TGTGCCAGTAGTAGGGGACTTGGATCCTGGAACACTGAAGCTTTCTTT. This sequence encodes CASSRGLGSWNTEAFF.

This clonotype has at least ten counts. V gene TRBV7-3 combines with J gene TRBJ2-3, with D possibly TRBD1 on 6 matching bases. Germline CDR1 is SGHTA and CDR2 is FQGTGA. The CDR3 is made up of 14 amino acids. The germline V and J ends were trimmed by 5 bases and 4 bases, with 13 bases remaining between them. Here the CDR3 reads CASSLRGRADTQYF. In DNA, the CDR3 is TGTGCCAGCAGCCTCAGGGGAAGGGCAGATACGCAGTATTTT.

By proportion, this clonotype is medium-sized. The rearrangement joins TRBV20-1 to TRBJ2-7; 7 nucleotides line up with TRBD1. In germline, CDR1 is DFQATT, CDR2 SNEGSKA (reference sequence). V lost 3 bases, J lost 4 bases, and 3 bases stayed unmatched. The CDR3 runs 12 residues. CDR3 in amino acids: CSASRGQYEQYF. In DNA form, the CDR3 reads TGCAGTGCTAGCCGGGGACAGTACGAGCAGTACTTC.

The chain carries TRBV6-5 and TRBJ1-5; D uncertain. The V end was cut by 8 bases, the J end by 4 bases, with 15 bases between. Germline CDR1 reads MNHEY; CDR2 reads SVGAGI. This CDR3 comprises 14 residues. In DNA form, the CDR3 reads TGTGCCAGCTCTCGAGGGCAGGATAATCAGCCCCAGCATTTT. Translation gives CASSRGQDNQPQHF.

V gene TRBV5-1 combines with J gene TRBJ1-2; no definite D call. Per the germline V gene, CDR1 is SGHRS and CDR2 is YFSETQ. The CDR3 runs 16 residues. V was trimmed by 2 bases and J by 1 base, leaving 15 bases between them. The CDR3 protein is CASSFSQEGYNYGYTF. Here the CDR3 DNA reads TGCGCCAGCAGCTTTAGCCAGGAGGGATATAACTATGGCTACACCTTC.

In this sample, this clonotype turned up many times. CDR3 sequence reads: CASSHAARRVYEQYF. As DNA, the CDR3 is TGTGCCAGCTCCCACGCTGCACGGCGGGTCTACGAGCAGTACTTC. The rearrangement links TRBV18 to TRBJ2-7; D perhaps matches TRBD2 (5 bases). The ends were cut back, 6 bases at V and 3 bases at J, with 18 bases in the middle. Germline values: CDR1 KGHSH, CDR2 LQKENI. The CDR3 runs to 15 residues.

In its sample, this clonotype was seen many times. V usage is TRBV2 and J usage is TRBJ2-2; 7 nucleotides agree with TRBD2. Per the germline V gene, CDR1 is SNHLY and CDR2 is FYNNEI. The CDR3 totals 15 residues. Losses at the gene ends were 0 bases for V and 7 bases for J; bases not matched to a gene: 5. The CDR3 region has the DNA TGTGCCAGCAGTGAAGCGGGGGGGGGGATCGGGGAGCTGTTTTTT. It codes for CASSEAGGGIGELFF.

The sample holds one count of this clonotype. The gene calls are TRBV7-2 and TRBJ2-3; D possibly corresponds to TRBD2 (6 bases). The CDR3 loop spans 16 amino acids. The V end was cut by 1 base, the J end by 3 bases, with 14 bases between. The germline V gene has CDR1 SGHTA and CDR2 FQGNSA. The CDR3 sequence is CASSLVAAFGTDTQYF. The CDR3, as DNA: TGTGCCAGCAGCTTAGTAGCGGCTTTCGGGACAGATACGCAGTATTTT.

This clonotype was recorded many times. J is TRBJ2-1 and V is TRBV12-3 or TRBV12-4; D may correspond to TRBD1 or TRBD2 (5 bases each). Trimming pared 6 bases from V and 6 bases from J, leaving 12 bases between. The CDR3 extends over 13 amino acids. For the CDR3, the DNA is TGTGCCAGCAGCTCCTCGGGGCCCAATGAGCAGTTCTTC. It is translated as CASSSSGPNEQFF.

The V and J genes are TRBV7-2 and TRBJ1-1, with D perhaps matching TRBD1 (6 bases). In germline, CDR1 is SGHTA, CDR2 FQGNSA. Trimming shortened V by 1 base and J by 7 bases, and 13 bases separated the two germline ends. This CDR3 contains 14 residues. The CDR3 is CASSLDRVIGEAFF. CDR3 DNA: TGTGCCAGCAGCTTAGACAGGGTGATCGGTGAAGCTTTCTTT.

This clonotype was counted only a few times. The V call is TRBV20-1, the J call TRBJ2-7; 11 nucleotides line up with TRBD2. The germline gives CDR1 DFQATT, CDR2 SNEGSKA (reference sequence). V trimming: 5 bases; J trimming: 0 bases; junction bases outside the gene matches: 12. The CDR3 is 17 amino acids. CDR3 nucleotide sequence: TGCAGTGCTGCTGCCCAGGTCGGGACTAGCGGCTCCTACGAGCAGTACTTC. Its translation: CSAAAQVGTSGSYEQYF.

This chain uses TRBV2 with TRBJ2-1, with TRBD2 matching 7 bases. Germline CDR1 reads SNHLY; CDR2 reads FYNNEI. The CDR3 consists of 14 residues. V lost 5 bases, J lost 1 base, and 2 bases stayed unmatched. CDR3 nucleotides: TGTGCCAGCAGTCCGGGACTATCCTACAATGAGCAGTTCTTC. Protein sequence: CASSPGLSYNEQFF.

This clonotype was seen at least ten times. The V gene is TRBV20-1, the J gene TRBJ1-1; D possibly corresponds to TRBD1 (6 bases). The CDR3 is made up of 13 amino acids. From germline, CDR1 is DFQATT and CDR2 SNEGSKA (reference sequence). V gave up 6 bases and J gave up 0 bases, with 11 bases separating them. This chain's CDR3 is CSAGQIMNTEAFF. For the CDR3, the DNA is TGCAGTGCCGGACAGATCATGAACACTGAAGCTTTCTTT.

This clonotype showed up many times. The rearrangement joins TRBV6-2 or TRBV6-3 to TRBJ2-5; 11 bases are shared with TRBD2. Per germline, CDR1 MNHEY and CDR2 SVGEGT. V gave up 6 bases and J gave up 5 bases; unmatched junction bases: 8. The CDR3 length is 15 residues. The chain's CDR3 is CASRPLAGVGETQYF. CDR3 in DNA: TGTGCCAGCAGACCACTAGCGGGAGTGGGGGAGACCCAGTACTTC.

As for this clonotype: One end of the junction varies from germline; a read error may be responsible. CDR3 DNA sequence: TGTGCCAGCAGTCTACCCAGCTACGTGCAGTACTTC. It yields the protein CASSLPSYVQYF. The chain links TRBV16 to TRBJ2-7, with D unclear. The CDR3 has 12 amino acids. The germline V gene has CDR1 KGHSY and CDR2 FQNENV.

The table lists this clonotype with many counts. In DNA, the CDR3 is TGCAGTGCTAGAGATCTTATAGCGGAGACGCAAGAGACCCAGTACTTC. Protein: CSARDLIAETQETQYF. V and J are TRBV20-1 and TRBJ2-5, with D maybe TRBD2 (6 bases). The germline V gene has CDR1 DFQATT and CDR2 SNEGSKA (reference sequence). The CDR3 is 16 residues long. Trimming removed 0 bases at V and 2 bases at J, with 16 bases between.